This TCR beta chain was recorded in a study of cytomegalovirus exposure and HLA in healthy donors. At the level of the study: There were more than 350 genotyped donors. Of these, 75% to 90% fell in the genetic ancestry cluster associated with self-reported Caucasian donors. Study outcomes and limitations: Common viral pathogens seemed, in a later analysis, to connect with several of the most significant clusters. It was shown in a later analysis that HLA-associated TCR beta chains were more clonally expanded than other, equally common chains.

As to this clone: Antigen unknown. Other DNA sequences in this sample translate to the same CDR3.

The PCR contained 60 Vbeta and 13 Jbeta primers. Only in-frame clones appear in the TCRdb table, and some are missing; sequencing was by immunoSEQ multiplex PCR. The sample includes around 90,000 clones, approximately 80% seen only once; the top ten take about 9.3%. This CDR3 is built from 15 residues. V gave up 0 bases and J gave up 6 bases; unmatched junction bases: 3. CDR1 MRHNA and CDR2 SNTAGT come from the germline V gene. The chain combines TRBV6-4 with TRBJ2-3, with 10 bases identical to TRBD2. The source is a human donor in good health. Material: PBMCs. CDR3 sequence (DNA): TGTGCCAGCAGTGACTCGAGCGGGGGGGCGGATACGCAGTATTTT. Encoded protein: CASSDSSGGADTQYF.